This passage covers 22 T cell receptor beta chains from one sample sequenced in a study of beta chain features in type 1 diabetes. Of the isolated RNA, all was reverse transcribed, and so the sequenced material was expressed TCRB transcripts. Profiled with immunoSEQ multiplex PCR; TCRdb holds only in-frame clones, not every one. The sample shows some 400,000 clones, roughly 15% of them seen only once. The specimen sequenced was naive CD4+ T cells from blood. These receptors all come from a young woman in good health.

The rearrangement links TRBV30 to TRBJ2-7; D is unresolved. The V gene lost 5 bases and the J gene lost 2 bases, with 16 bases spanning the gap. Germline V gene lookup returns CDR1 GTSNPN and CDR2 SVGIG (reference sequence). The CDR3 consists of 14 residues. CDR3 in DNA: TGTGCCTGGGCCCCCGGAACGGGTACCTACGAGCAGTACTTC. Residues: CAWAPGTGTYEQYF.

In its sample, this clone was seen a few times. The V and J genes are TRBV7-8 and TRBJ1-5, with 7 bases lining up with TRBD1. After removal of 5 bases from V and 0 bases from J, the junction contained 10 bases not matched to a gene. The germline CDR1 and CDR2 sequences are SGHVS and FQNEAQ. The CDR3 consists of 17 residues. In DNA, the CDR3 is TGTGCCAGCAGCCTTTTACAGGGGTTGGATAGCAATCAGCCCCAGCATTTT. It translates to CASSLLQGLDSNQPQHF.

This clone was seen a handful of times. This CDR3 reads CASSLSRAGEDTQYF. The CDR3 region has the DNA TGTGCCAGCAGTTTGTCGCGAGCGGGAGAAGATACGCAGTATTTT. The chain has TRBV28 and TRBJ2-3, with TRBD2 matching over 8 bases. This CDR3 is 15 amino acids long. Germline V gene data show CDR1 as MDHEN and CDR2 as SYDVKM. The J segment lost 5 bases and the V segment lost 3 bases, leaving 7 bases of the junction unmatched. Based on the CDR3 plus reference TRBV28 and TRBJ2-3, the full variable domain is DVKVTQSSRYLVKRTGEKVFLECVQDMDHENMFWYRQDPGLGLRLIYFSYDVKMKEKGDIPEGYSVSREKKERFSLILESASTNQTSMYLCASSLSRAGEDTQYFGPGTRLTVL.

A few counts support this clone. This sequence joins TRBV6-1 and TRBJ2-7; D ambiguous. Trimming pared 4 bases from V and 7 bases from J, leaving 11 bases between. The germline V gene has CDR1 MNHNS and CDR2 SASEGT. CDR3 length: 12 residues. The chain's CDR3 is CASSGPPLEQYF. As DNA, the CDR3 is TGTGCCAGCAGTGGTCCCCCTTTAGAGCAGTACTTC.

This clone was detected a few times. This chain connects TRBV14 to TRBJ2-4; TRBD1 matches 8 bases. The trim removed 0 bases at V and 7 bases at J, leaving 8 bases unmatched. The CDR3 loop spans 16 amino acids. Germline V gives CDR1 SGHDN, CDR2 FVKESK. CDR3 DNA: TGTGCCAGCAGCCAAGATACAGGACAGGGAGATAACATTCAGTACTTC. Amino acid sequence: CASSQDTGQGDNIQYF.

This clone was recorded a few times. V usage is TRBV23-1 and J usage is TRBJ1-5; D gene ambiguous. TRBV23-1 counts as an open reading frame of uncertain function. This CDR3 has 14 amino acids. V shed 9 bases and J shed 3 bases, with 15 bases lying between them. The CDR3 reads CARSLRVTNQPQHF. CDR3 in DNA: TGCGCCAGAAGCCTCCGGGTCACCAATCAGCCCCAGCATTTT.

The CDR3 DNA reads TGTGCCAGCTCACGGGGACAGGGGATGAACACTGAAGCTTTCTTT. Encoded protein: CASSRGQGMNTEAFF. J is TRBJ1-1 and V is TRBV18; TRBD1 matches 10 bases. Unmatched junction bases numbered 2, after V lost 4 bases and J lost 0 bases. From germline, CDR1 is KGHSH and CDR2 LQKENI. The CDR3 spans 15 residues.

The rearrangement joins TRBV4-2 to TRBJ2-5; 11 bases align to TRBD2. The junction had 7 bases not matched to a gene; V was cut back by 4 bases and J by 3 bases. CDR1 and CDR2 (germline): LGHNA, YNFKEQ. The CDR3 covers 16 residues. DNA for the CDR3: TGTGCCAGCAGCCTTGAGGGTAGCGGGAGGGAAGAGACCCAGTACTTC. It yields the protein CASSLEGSGREETQYF.

In this sample, this clone turned up a few times. This chain connects TRBV29-1 to TRBJ2-3, with 12 bases lining up with TRBD2. The germline V gene encodes CDR1 SQVTM and CDR2 ANQGSEA. The CDR3 has 15 amino acids. Trimming took 4 bases from V and 2 from J; bases not matched to a gene: 4. The chain's CDR3 is CSVVGLAGYTDTQYF. DNA of the CDR3: TGCAGCGTTGTAGGACTAGCGGGATACACAGATACGCAGTATTTT.

The chain employs TRBV28 and TRBJ2-7; D gene uncertain. Per germline, CDR1 MDHEN and CDR2 SYDVKM. The germline V and J ends were trimmed by 8 bases and 1 base, with 15 bases remaining between them. The CDR3 has 14 residues. The DNA of the CDR3 is TGTGCCAGCGCCGGTGGAGACCCATCCTACGAGCAGTACTTC. Its protein product is CASAGGDPSYEQYF.

Concerning this clone: Distinct nucleotide sequences in the sample also encode this CDR3. The V call is TRBV29-1, the J call TRBJ2-1; no firm D call. Germline V lookup: CDR1 SQVTM, CDR2 ANQGSEA. Trimming took 4 bases from V and 1 from J, leaving 5 bases between them. The CDR3 contains 12 residues. CDR3 nucleotide sequence: TGCAGCGTTGGCCAGTCCTACAATGAGCAGTTCTTC. Residues: CSVGQSYNEQFF.

This clone has only a few counts. The V call is TRBV9, the J call TRBJ1-2; 10 bases are a match to TRBD1. The germline CDR1 and CDR2 sequences are SGDLS and YYNGEE. V shed 4 bases, J shed 2 bases, and the junction held 2 bases outside the gene matches. The CDR3 has 14 residues. CDR3 sequence reads: CASSPGQGNYGYTF. The CDR3 DNA sequence: TGTGCCAGCAGCCCGGGACAGGGGAACTATGGCTACACCTTC.

This clone was detected only a few times. This chain links TRBV7-2 with TRBJ2-7, with a tentative D call TRBD1 (5 bases). Germline V gene sequence: CDR1 SGHTA, CDR2 FQGNSA. V was trimmed by 4 bases and J by 2 bases, leaving 12 bases between them. The CDR3 length is 14 residues. CDR3 in DNA: TGTGCCAGCAGCTCGGTACAGGTTCCCTACGAGCAGTACTTC. Translated, it gives CASSSVQVPYEQYF.

The V call is TRBV7-9, the J call TRBJ1-5; the D is unclear. V lost 5 bases and J 4 bases, leaving 6 bases between the germline ends. CDR3 size: 12 residues. Germline V gene lookup returns CDR1 SEHNR and CDR2 FQNEAQ (reference sequence). Here the CDR3 DNA reads TGTGCCAGCAGCCCGACAAATCAGCCCCAGCATTTT. Translating it yields CASSPTNQPQHF.

V usage is TRBV28 and J usage is TRBJ1-2; D gene ambiguous. The V gene lost 8 bases and the J gene lost 6 bases, with 7 bases spanning the gap. The germline V gene encodes CDR1 MDHEN and CDR2 SYDVKM. The CDR3 runs 10 residues. The chain's CDR3 is CASGGHGYTF. CDR3 nucleotide sequence: TGTGCCAGCGGAGGGCATGGCTACACCTTC.

CDR3 sequence (DNA): TGTGCCACCAGCAAGGACAGGGGGACCTACGAGCAGTACTTC. This gives the protein CATSKDRGTYEQYF. The chain links TRBV15 to TRBJ2-7; the match to TRBD1 covers 10 bases. Trimming removed 4 bases from V and 2 bases from J; junction bases left unmatched: 2. This CDR3 region has 14 residues. Germline V gene sequence: CDR1 LNHNV, CDR2 YYDKDF (reference sequence).

The chain links TRBV29-1 to TRBJ2-7, with D possibly matching TRBD1 (6 bases). Trimming stripped 0 bases from V and 0 bases from J, with 6 bases between. Germline CDR1 SQVTM, CDR2 ANQGSEA. The CDR3 runs to 13 residues. The CDR3 coding sequence is TGCAGCGTTGAAGAGGACAGCTCCTACGAGCAGTACTTC. Residues: CSVEEDSSYEQYF.

Only a few counts were recorded for this clone. Mismatch with germline at one junction end may stem from a read error. The rearrangement joins TRBV6-1 to TRBJ2-7; 7 bases fit TRBD1. The CDR3 runs to 15 residues. Germline-derived CDR1 and CDR2 are MNHNS and SASEGT. In DNA form, the CDR3 reads TGTGCCAGCATCTTGACAGGGTACCTTTCCTCCGAGCAGTACTTC. It yields the protein CASILTGYLSSEQYF.

This chain uses TRBV5-1 with TRBJ2-7; 8 bases line up with TRBD2. Germline CDR1 reads SGHRS; CDR2 reads YFSETQ. This CDR3 region has 14 residues. The junction had 5 bases not matched to a gene; V was cut back by 3 bases and J by 3 bases. CDR3 protein: CASSSGLAGYEQYF. The DNA for the CDR3 is TGCGCCAGCAGCTCCGGACTAGCCGGCTACGAGCAGTACTTC.

This clone was detected a few times. V and J are TRBV28 and TRBJ2-3, with D perhaps matching TRBD1 (5 bases). CDR1 is MDHEN, CDR2 SYDVKM, per germline. The CDR3 has 12 residues. V gave up 6 bases and J gave up 8 bases, with 12 bases separating them. CDR3 loop: CASSLVRGTQYF. In DNA, the CDR3 is TGTGCCAGCAGCCTCGTTAGGGGTACGCAGTATTTT.

This clone was seen a few times. The chain couples TRBV15 to TRBJ2-5; TRBD2 matches at 10 bases. V lost 3 bases and J lost 1; bases outside the gene matches: 5. CDR1 LNHNV and CDR2 YYDKDF come from the germline V gene (reference sequence). The CDR3 is 16 residues long. This CDR3 reads CATSRWTSGSQETQYF. In DNA, the CDR3 is TGTGCCACCAGCAGGTGGACTAGCGGCAGCCAAGAGACCCAGTACTTC.

The chain employs TRBV7-9 and TRBJ1-2; 11 nucleotides line up with TRBD1. J lost 8 bases, V lost 5 bases, and 4 bases had no gene match. The CDR3 is 13 residues long. From germline, CDR1 is SEHNR and CDR2 FQNEAQ (reference sequence). The CDR3 coding sequence is TGTGCCAGCAGCACGGACAGGGGGCAAGGCTACACCTTC. This translates into CASSTDRGQGYTF.